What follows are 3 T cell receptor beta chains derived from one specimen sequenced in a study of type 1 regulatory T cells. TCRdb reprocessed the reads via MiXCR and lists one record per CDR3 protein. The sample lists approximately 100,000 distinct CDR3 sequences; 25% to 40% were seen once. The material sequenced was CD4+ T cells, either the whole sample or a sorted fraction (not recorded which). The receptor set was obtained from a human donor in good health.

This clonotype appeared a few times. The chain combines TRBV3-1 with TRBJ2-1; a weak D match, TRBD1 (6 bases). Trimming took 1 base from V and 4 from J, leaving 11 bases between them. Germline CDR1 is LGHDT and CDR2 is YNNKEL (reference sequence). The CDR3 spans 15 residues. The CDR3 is CASSQGGQLYNEQFF. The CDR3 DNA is TGTGCCAGCAGCCAAGGCGGACAGTTATACAATGAGCAGTTCTTC.

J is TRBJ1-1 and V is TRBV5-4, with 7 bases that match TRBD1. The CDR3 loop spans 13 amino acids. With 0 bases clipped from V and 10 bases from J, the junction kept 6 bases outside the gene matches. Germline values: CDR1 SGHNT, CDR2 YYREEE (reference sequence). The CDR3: CASSLEGGPGAFF. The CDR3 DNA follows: TGTGCCAGCAGCTTGGAAGGGGGCCCCGGAGCTTTCTTT.

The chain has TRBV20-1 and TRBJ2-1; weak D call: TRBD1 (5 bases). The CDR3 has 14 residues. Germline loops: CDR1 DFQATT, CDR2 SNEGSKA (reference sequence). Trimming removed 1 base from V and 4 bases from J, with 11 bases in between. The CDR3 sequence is CSARVKDTYNEQFF. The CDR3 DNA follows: TGCAGTGCTAGAGTCAAGGACACTTACAATGAGCAGTTCTTC.